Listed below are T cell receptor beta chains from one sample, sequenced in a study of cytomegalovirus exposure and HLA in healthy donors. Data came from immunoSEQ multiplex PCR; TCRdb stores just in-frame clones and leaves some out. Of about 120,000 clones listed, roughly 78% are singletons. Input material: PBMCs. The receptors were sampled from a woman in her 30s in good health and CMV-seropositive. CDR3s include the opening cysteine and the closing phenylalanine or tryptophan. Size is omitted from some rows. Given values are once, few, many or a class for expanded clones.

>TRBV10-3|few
CASTAGSTRHTDTQYF
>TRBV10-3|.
CAISPGPGQPQHF
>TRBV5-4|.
CASSPGTSGSTDTQYF
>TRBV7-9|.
CASSDQGAMTKNIQYF
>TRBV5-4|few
CASSSQGGETQYF
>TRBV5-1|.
CASSLADRRTPGYTF
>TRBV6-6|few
CASTRVRSGPGNTIYF
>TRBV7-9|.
CASSLRPGQGAANYGYTF
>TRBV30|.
CAWSRWGPTDTQYF
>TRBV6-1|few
CASTPGWQSSYEQYF
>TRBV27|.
CASSPGTGPNYEQYF
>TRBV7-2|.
CASSQQGRRVYGYTF
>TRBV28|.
CASSKGQGDSGYTF
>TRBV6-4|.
CASTARTSGGGNEQFF
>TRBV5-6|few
CASSLVGRGGDNEQFF
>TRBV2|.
CASSRDRSSYEQYF
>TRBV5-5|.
CASSFLGQNTGELFF
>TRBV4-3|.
CASSQRTGGVYEQYF
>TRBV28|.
CASSPSRGQGTGELFF
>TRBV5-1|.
CASSGMSGGRYNEQFF
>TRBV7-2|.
CASSFSRDRPYEQYF
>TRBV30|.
CAGNTRTGGQTQYF
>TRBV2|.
CASIGLAGSYNEQFF
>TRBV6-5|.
CASSSGQGHYTF
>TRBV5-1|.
CASSPRTGAGTQYF
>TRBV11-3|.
CASSLDVNTDTQYF
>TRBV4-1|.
CASSQEGIGQSGGKLFF
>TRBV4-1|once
CASSQGLTSSYEQYF
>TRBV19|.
CASSSTRNNEQFF
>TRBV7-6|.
CASSRRTGGGSTGELFF
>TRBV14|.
CASSQSWAGETQYF
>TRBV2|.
CASSDVGGNTGELFF
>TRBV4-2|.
CASSQDLWVGGLLASGTDTQYF
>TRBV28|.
CASSLYTVNTEAFF
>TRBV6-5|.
CASSERGQGYTF
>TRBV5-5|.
CASSLRAGSSYNEQFF
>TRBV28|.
CASSYRGAKQYF
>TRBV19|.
CASTLGGANYGYTF
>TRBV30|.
CAWSTEGSGNTIYF
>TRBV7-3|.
CASSLKAWGRGETQYF
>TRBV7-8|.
CASSPGAGNTEAFF
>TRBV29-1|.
CSVDRTGWNYGYTF
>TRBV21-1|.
CASSNPDRAPIEKLFF
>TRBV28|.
CASSSRLGTGDGYEQYF
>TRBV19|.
CASSISVKGQAEAFF